These 20 T cell receptor beta chains share one sample of origin, sequenced in a study of Ad26.COV2.S vaccination and SARS-CoV-2 variants. Treatment here: around 19 received Ad26.COV2.S at low or high dose, single or two shots; about 5 received placebo; per-sample allocation not given. On day 63 after the first injection, vaccine and placebo recipients gave samples. Sequenced by immunoSEQ multiplex PCR; TCRdb stores in-frame clones only, minus some. The repertoire holds some 250,000 clones, with 88% as singletons. The specimen was peripheral blood, collected in a trial of Ad26.COV2.S vaccine versus placebo. Source of these receptors: a person aged 18-65 years who received the Ad26.COV2.S COVID-19 vaccine or a placebo.

The genes are TRBV5-4 and TRBJ2-2; TRBD2 is a possible D gene (6 bases). Trimming shortened V by 9 bases and J by 3 bases, and 15 bases separated the two germline ends. This CDR3 is built from 14 residues. Germline-derived CDR1 and CDR2 are SGHNT and YYREEE (reference sequence). This chain's CDR3 is CATRGTGDTGELFF. The CDR3 nucleotides read TGTGCCACGCGAGGGACGGGGGACACCGGGGAGCTGTTTTTT. Filled out from reference TRBV5-4 and TRBJ2-2, the complete variable domain reads ETGVTQSPTHLIKTRGQQVTLRCSSQSGHNTVSWYQQALGQGPQFIFQYYREEENGRGNFPPRFSGLQFPNYSSELNVNALELDDSALYLCATRGTGDTGELFFGEGSRLTVL.

The chain carries TRBV5-8 and TRBJ2-2; 8 nucleotides agree with TRBD1. This CDR3 comprises 16 residues. Trimming at V came to 4 bases and at J to 2 bases, leaving 7 bases not matched to a gene. Per the germline V gene, CDR1 is SGHTS and CDR2 is YDEGEE. Written as DNA, the CDR3 is TGTGCCAGCAGCATAGGACAGGGTAGTAACACCGGGGAGCTGTTTTTT. Translating gives CASSIGQGSNTGELFF.

The chain is built from TRBV7-2 and TRBJ2-7, with 8 bases aligning to TRBD2. Trimming took 4 bases from V and 4 from J; bases not matched to a gene: 9. From germline, CDR1 is SGHTA and CDR2 FQGNSA. This CDR3 has 15 amino acids. As DNA, the CDR3 is TGTGCCAGCAGCTCCACCGGGACTAGGCATTACGAGCAGTACTTC. It encodes CASSSTGTRHYEQYF.

This chain links TRBV28 with TRBJ1-2; TRBD1 might be the D (5 bases). Trimming removed 3 bases from V and 9 bases from J, with 20 bases in between. The CDR3 is 15 residues long. Germline CDR1 and CDR2: MDHEN and SYDVKM. CDR3: CASSLDIQGDMRYTF. The CDR3, as DNA: TGTGCCAGCAGTTTGGATATCCAGGGAGACATGCGCTACACCTTC.

V is TRBV30 and J is TRBJ1-5; D is unresolved. Per the germline V gene, CDR1 is GTSNPN and CDR2 is SVGIG (reference sequence). This CDR3 region has 13 residues. Between the trimmed V and J ends, which lost 0 bases and 4 bases, there was a span of 7 bases. CDR3 bases: TGTGCCTGGAGTGTGGACCAAAATCAGCCCCAGCATTTT. This gives the protein CAWSVDQNQPQHF.

The chain carries TRBV29-1 and TRBJ2-2; D is uncertain. V dropped 7 bases and J dropped 6 bases, with 15 bases sitting between them. The germline V gene has CDR1 SQVTM and CDR2 ANQGSEA. There are 13 residues in the CDR3. The CDR3: CSATTKIPGELFF. CDR3 nucleotide sequence: TGCAGCGCTACCACTAAAATCCCCGGGGAGCTGTTTTTT.

The CDR3 here is CASSQERSAYGYTF. As DNA, the CDR3 is TGCGCCAGCAGCCAAGAGAGGTCAGCCTATGGCTACACCTTC. The genes are TRBV4-3 and TRBJ1-2; D is undetermined. CDR1 and CDR2 (germline): LGHNA, YSLEER. V gave up 0 bases and J gave up 4 bases, with 9 bases separating them. CDR3 length: 14 residues.

This clone was seen only once. The V and J genes are TRBV30 and TRBJ1-3; 8 positions match TRBD1. This CDR3 has 15 amino acids. Germline V gives CDR1 GTSNPN, CDR2 SVGIG (reference sequence). V shed 0 bases and J 5 bases; nucleotides not matched to a gene: 6. CDR3 sequence (DNA): TGTGCCTGGAGTGTACGGGGACAGGAGAGAAACACCATATATTTT. Amino acids: CAWSVRGQERNTIYF.

V usage is TRBV3-1 (or the pseudogene TRBV3-2) and J usage is TRBJ1-6; D is unclear. The CDR3 runs to 13 residues. In germline, CDR1 is LGHDT, CDR2 YNNKEL (reference sequence). V lost 4 bases, J lost 9 bases, and 10 bases lay in between. The DNA for the CDR3 is TGTGCCAGCAGCCGGGGATTAGGTTCACCCCTCCACTTT. As protein: CASSRGLGSPLHF.

V and J are TRBV30 and TRBJ2-2, with 12 bases identical to TRBD2. V lost 2 bases, J lost 3 bases, and 4 bases stayed unmatched. The CDR3 spans 16 residues. CDR1 and CDR2 (germline): GTSNPN, SVGIG (reference sequence). CDR3 sequence: CAWSRGLAGYTGELFF. The CDR3 DNA follows: TGTGCCTGGAGTCGGGGACTAGCGGGCTACACCGGGGAGCTGTTTTTT.

This chain connects TRBV29-1 to TRBJ1-1, with 7 bases aligning to TRBD1. With V trimmed by 8 bases and J by 1 base, 10 bases remained unmatched. The CDR3 covers 14 residues. The germline CDR1 and CDR2 sequences are SQVTM and ANQGSEA. CDR3: CSLVGGRGNTEAFF. The CDR3 DNA sequence: TGCAGCCTTGTAGGGGGCCGTGGGAACACTGAAGCTTTCTTT.

This clone was picked up one time. The chain links TRBV4-3 to TRBJ2-1; D possibly corresponds to TRBD1 (7 bases). The CDR3 is made up of 16 amino acids. Looked up from germline, CDR1 is LGHNA and CDR2 is YSLEER. Trimming took off 4 bases at V and 1 base at J, with 14 bases between the two ends. CDR3 region: CASSLQAGGSYNEQFF. The CDR3 DNA reads as TGCGCCAGCAGCCTCCAGGCAGGGGGGTCCTACAATGAGCAGTTCTTC.

This chain's CDR3 is CASSGLAGGSNEQFF. CDR3 sequence (DNA): TGTGCCAGCTCAGGACTAGCGGGGGGGAGCAATGAGCAGTTCTTC. The V and J genes are TRBV18 and TRBJ2-1, with 15 bases identical to TRBD2. The junction had 2 bases not matched to a gene; V was cut back by 5 bases and J by 6 bases. This CDR3 comprises 15 residues. CDR1 and CDR2 (germline): KGHSH, LQKENI. The complete variable domain, with remaining parts taken from reference TRBV18 and TRBJ2-1, reads NAGVMQNPRHLVRRRGQEARLRCSPMKGHSHVYWYRQLPEEGLKFMVYLQKENIIDESGMPKERFSAEFPKEGPSILRIQQVVRGDSAAYFCASSGLAGGSNEQFFGPGTRLTVL.

The chain employs TRBV10-3 and TRBJ2-1, with TRBD2 matching over 10 bases. The CDR3 runs 14 residues. Trimming cost V 8 bases and J 9 bases; bases outside gene matches: 10. CDR1 ENHRY and CDR2 SYGVKD come from the germline V gene. The CDR3 is CAIGTSGIGSEQFF. CDR3 sequence (DNA): TGTGCCATCGGTACTAGCGGGATAGGAAGTGAGCAGTTCTTC.

The chain is built from TRBV10-3 and TRBJ1-5, with no clear D. The CDR3 is 15 amino acids. Germline V gives CDR1 ENHRY, CDR2 SYGVKD. V was cut by 0 bases and J by 2 bases, with 8 bases left in between. CDR3 amino acids: CAISESMLGNQPQHF. The CDR3 coding sequence is TGTGCCATCAGTGAGTCGATGCTAGGCAATCAGCCCCAGCATTTT.

The sample holds one count of this clone. CDR3 sequence reads: CASSSRDSDNEQFF. Written as DNA, the CDR3 is TGTGCCAGCAGCTCACGGGACAGCGACAATGAGCAGTTCTTC. The J gene is TRBJ2-1, the V gene TRBV5-4; 7 bases agree with TRBD1. V dropped 3 bases and J dropped 5; count of bases not matched to a gene: 5. This CDR3 comprises 14 residues. In germline, CDR1 is SGHNT, CDR2 YYREEE (reference sequence).

Note on this clone: The same CDR3 arises from other DNA sequences in this sample as well. This rearrangement joins TRBV30 to TRBJ1-5, with D unresolved. Germline CDR1 reads GTSNPN; CDR2 reads SVGIG (reference sequence). The ends were cut back, 0 bases at V and 4 bases at J, with 10 bases in the middle. The CDR3 extends over 14 amino acids. The CDR3 nucleotides read TGTGCCTGGAGTGTAGGAGGGTCGAATCAGCCCCAGCATTTT. Translating it yields CAWSVGGSNQPQHF.

J is TRBJ2-7 and V is TRBV27, with 9 bases lining up with TRBD2. The CDR3 consists of 15 residues. The germline V gene has CDR1 MNHEY and CDR2 SMNVEV (reference sequence). The V and J ends lost 2 bases and 5 bases, in that order; junction bases with no gene match: 7. The CDR3 region has the DNA TGTGCCAGCAGTTTACTTAGCGGGAGTTTCCACGAGCAGTACTTC. It encodes CASSLLSGSFHEQYF.

The rearrangement links TRBV5-1 to TRBJ1-6, with a tentative D call TRBD1 (6 bases). V lost 0 bases and J 11 bases, leaving 12 bases between the germline ends. CDR3 length: 14 residues. The germline V gene encodes CDR1 SGHRS and CDR2 YFSETQ. The CDR3 coding sequence is TGCGCCAGCAGCTTGGAAGCGGGGGCAGCACCCCTCCACTTT. Encoded protein: CASSLEAGAAPLHF.

This clone was found once. The chain links TRBV30 to TRBJ1-6, with a tentative D call TRBD1 (5 bases). Per germline, CDR1 GTSNPN and CDR2 SVGIG (reference sequence). The CDR3 is 15 amino acids. V lost 4 bases and J 4 bases, leaving 14 bases between the germline ends. The CDR3 reads CAWMGGRAYNSPLHF. The CDR3 bases are TGTGCCTGGATGGGGGGACGGGCATATAATTCACCCCTCCACTTT.